This TCR beta chain appears in the sequencing data of a study of Ad26.COV2.S vaccination and SARS-CoV-2 variants. On the study more broadly: By the intramuscular route, Ad26.COV2.S was given once, or twice 56 days apart. Points from the study as a whole: Analyses that measured TCR breadth and depth may have underestimated total T cell responses.

The treatment: over 15 received Ad26.COV2.S at low or high dose, single or two shots; 5 received placebo; per-sample allocation not given. Sampling took place 63 days after the first vaccine or placebo injection. An adult donor aged 18-55 years was enrolled in Boston. TCRdb's table, derived via immunoSEQ multiplex PCR, lists solely in-frame clones and lacks some. The sample consists of 300,000 to 400,000 clones, roughly 90% of them appearing once. For this clone: Antigen unknown.

Germline CDR1 reads SGHTA; CDR2 reads FQGNSA. The CDR3 spans 12 residues. Deletions cut 2 bases from V and 4 bases from J, with 4 bases between. The TCR originated in a person between 18 and 59 years old who received the Ad26.COV2.S COVID-19 vaccine or a placebo. Sequenced material: peripheral blood, taken in a trial of Ad26.COV2.S vaccine versus placebo. The chain couples TRBV7-2 to TRBJ2-3; no clear D gene. The CDR3 bases are TGTGCCAGCAGCTTAATGGCAGATACGCAGTATTTT. Translation gives CASSLMADTQYF.